A selection of T cell receptor beta chains follows, all from one sample in a study of blood T cell repertoires in COVID-19. Assay used: immunoSEQ multiplex PCR; TCRdb lists only in-frame clones, some missing. The data hold some 270,000 clones, with around 85% observed a single time. The specimen sequenced was PBMCs or T cells enriched from blood (not recorded which). These receptors were taken from a woman aged 45 to 65 with acute COVID-19. CDR3s include the opening cysteine and the closing phenylalanine or tryptophan. D genes are given only for firm matches. Where a row states a size, it is once, few, many or the class of an expanded clone; other rows omit it.

cdr3_aa: CASRPWTGNSGNTIYF; cdr3_nt: TGTGCCAGTAGGCCATGGACAGGAAACTCTGGAAACACCATATATTTT; d_call: TRBD1; clone_size: NA; j_call: TRBJ1-3; v_call: TRBV19
cdr3_aa: CATSDLSGRNSPLHF; cdr3_nt: TGTGCCACCAGTGATTTGTCAGGGCGCAATTCACCCCTCCACTTT; d_call: NA; clone_size: NA; j_call: TRBJ1-6; v_call: TRBV24-1
cdr3_aa: CAGQRGSTEAFF; cdr3_nt: TGTGCCGGACAGCGGGGGAGCACTGAAGCTTTCTTT; d_call: NA; clone_size: few; j_call: TRBJ1-1; v_call: TRBV30
cdr3_aa: CAWGRTGSYEQYF; cdr3_nt: TGTGCCTGGGGTAGGACAGGGAGCTACGAGCAGTACTTC; d_call: TRBD1; clone_size: NA; j_call: TRBJ2-7; v_call: TRBV30
cdr3_aa: CASSLARGYEQYF; cdr3_nt: TGTGCCAGCAGCTTAGCCCGAGGCTACGAGCAGTACTTC; d_call: NA; clone_size: few; j_call: TRBJ2-7; v_call: TRBV7-2
cdr3_aa: CASRPGQGDEKLFF; cdr3_nt: TGCGCCAGCAGACCGGGACAGGGTGACGAAAAACTGTTTTTT; d_call: TRBD1; clone_size: NA; j_call: TRBJ1-4; v_call: TRBV5-1
cdr3_aa: CASSSLTGGDTEAFF; cdr3_nt: TGTGCCAGCAGCTCCCTGACAGGGGGGGACACTGAAGCTTTCTTT; d_call: TRBD1; clone_size: once; j_call: TRBJ1-1; v_call: TRBV9
cdr3_aa: CASSLGSGVNEKLFF; cdr3_nt: TGTGCCAGCAGCTTAGGGAGTGGGGTTAATGAAAAACTGTTTTTT; d_call: NA; clone_size: NA; j_call: TRBJ1-4; v_call: TRBV5-4
cdr3_aa: CASSPLGAGALETF; cdr3_nt: TGTGCCAGCAGCCCGTTGGGGGCGGGGGCCCTAGAGACCTTC; d_call: NA; clone_size: NA; j_call: TRBJ1-2; v_call: TRBV7-2
cdr3_aa: CASSTLGGYNEQFF; cdr3_nt: TGTGCCAGCAGCACTTTAGGAGGCTACAATGAGCAGTTCTTC; d_call: NA; clone_size: NA; j_call: TRBJ2-1; v_call: TRBV9
cdr3_aa: CASSYDRGTSGNTIYF; cdr3_nt: TGTGCCAGCAGTTACGACAGGGGGACTTCTGGAAACACCATATATTTT; d_call: TRBD1; clone_size: NA; j_call: TRBJ1-3; v_call: TRBV6-5
cdr3_aa: CASSQGGGWLNEQFF; cdr3_nt: TGTGCCAGCAGCCAAGGCGGGGGCTGGTTAAATGAGCAGTTCTTC; d_call: NA; clone_size: NA; j_call: TRBJ2-1; v_call: TRBV14
cdr3_aa: CASSPGGGTGANVLTF; cdr3_nt: TGCGCCAGCAGTCCGGGGGGAGGCACTGGGGCCAACGTCCTGACTTTC; d_call: TRBD2; clone_size: NA; j_call: TRBJ2-6; v_call: TRBV10-2
cdr3_aa: CASSEIPSYLQETQYF; cdr3_nt: TGTGCCAGCAGTGAAATACCGAGCTACTTACAAGAGACCCAGTACTTC; d_call: NA; clone_size: NA; j_call: TRBJ2-5; v_call: TRBV2
cdr3_aa: CASSPGPGQPYEQYF; cdr3_nt: TGTGCCAGCAGCCCAGGGCCGGGACAGCCTTACGAGCAGTACTTC; d_call: TRBD1; clone_size: few; j_call: TRBJ2-7; v_call: TRBV11-3
cdr3_aa: CASSPDSSGNTIYF; cdr3_nt: TGTGCCAGCTCACCCGATAGCTCTGGAAACACCATATATTTT; d_call: NA; clone_size: NA; j_call: TRBJ1-3; v_call: TRBV18